One and the same sample provided the 8 T cell receptor beta chains below, sequenced in a study of shared clonotypes between healthy human individuals. Naive CD8 populations comprised CD45RO-negative cells positively selected for CCR7, excluding terminally differentiated effector memory CD45RA+ cells. Sequencing was performed with immunoSEQ multiplex PCR; in TCRdb, only in-frame clones are kept and a portion is missing. There are about 2 million clones in the sample; 85% to 95% occur only once, and under 1.5% lies in the top ten. Input material: naive CD8+ T cells sorted from blood. These receptors all come from a man younger than 30 in good health.

This chain uses TRBV4-3 with TRBJ2-7; D gene ambiguous. The CDR3 is made up of 15 amino acids. Germline CDR1 is LGHNA and CDR2 is YSLEER. Trimming took off 4 bases at V and 1 base at J, with 14 bases between the two ends. In nucleotides, the CDR3 is TGCGCCAGCAGCCCAAGGTTCGACTTTTCCTACGAGCAGTACTTC. It translates to CASSPRFDFSYEQYF.

This chain joins TRBV4-1 and TRBJ1-2; D not certain. This CDR3 comprises 14 residues. Trimming took off 1 base at V and 7 bases at J, with 13 bases between the two ends. Germline V lookup: CDR1 MGHRA, CDR2 YSYEKL. The CDR3 DNA reads as TGCGCCAGCAGCCAAGTGAACCTGATCGGTGGCTACACCTTC. Its translation: CASSQVNLIGGYTF.

Remarks on this clone: One end of the junction varies from germline; a read error may be responsible. J is TRBJ2-7 and V is TRBV11-2; D ambiguous. Germline loops: CDR1 SGHAT, CDR2 FQNNGV. The length of the CDR3 is 13 residues. The CDR3 loop reads CASSPDGYYEQCF. The CDR3, as DNA: TGTGCCAGCAGCCCCGACGGGTACTACGAGCAGTGCTTC.

This chain connects TRBV4-1 to TRBJ1-1, with D possibly matching TRBD1 (6 bases). Germline V gene lookup returns CDR1 MGHRA and CDR2 YSYEKL. The CDR3 consists of 15 residues. The V gene lost 2 bases and the J gene lost 2 bases, with 12 bases spanning the gap. CDR3: CASSQNSDRNTEAFF. The CDR3 bases are TGCGCCAGCAGCCAAAACTCGGACAGAAACACTGAAGCTTTCTTT.

The rearrangement joins TRBV6-4 to TRBJ2-7; 12 bases are shared with TRBD2. CDR3 length equals 15 residues. From germline, CDR1 is MRHNA and CDR2 SNTAGT. V lost 3 bases and J lost 2; bases outside the gene matches: 2. As DNA, the CDR3 is TGTGCCAGCAGTGAACTAGCGGGGGGCCCCTACGAGCAGTACTTC. Translating gives CASSELAGGPYEQYF.

V gene TRBV7-9 combines with J gene TRBJ2-1; D perhaps matches TRBD1 (6 bases). The V end was cut by 2 bases, the J end by 7 bases, with 15 bases between. CDR1 and CDR2 (germline): SEHNR, FQNEAQ (reference sequence). This CDR3 comprises 15 residues. CDR3 in amino acids: CASSLRTERANEQFF. CDR3 nucleotide sequence: TGTGCCAGCAGCTTACGGACAGAGAGAGCGAATGAGCAGTTCTTC.

The chain couples TRBV19 to TRBJ2-2; D remains unclear. Trimming removed 0 bases from V and 4 bases from J, with 12 bases in between. Germline values: CDR1 LNHDA, CDR2 SQIVND (reference sequence). The CDR3 has 16 residues. CDR3 residues: CASSIDFGSSTGELFF. Here the CDR3 DNA reads TGTGCCAGTAGTATAGATTTCGGCTCATCCACCGGGGAGCTGTTTTTT.

The chain links TRBV28 to TRBJ2-7, with D possibly called TRBD1 or TRBD2 (5 bases each). From germline, CDR1 is MDHEN and CDR2 SYDVKM. Trimming shortened V by 10 bases and J by 5 bases, and 15 bases separated the two germline ends. There are 12 residues in the CDR3. This CDR3 reads CATNTGTNEQYF. DNA for the CDR3: TGTGCCACGAACACCGGGACGAACGAGCAGTACTTC.